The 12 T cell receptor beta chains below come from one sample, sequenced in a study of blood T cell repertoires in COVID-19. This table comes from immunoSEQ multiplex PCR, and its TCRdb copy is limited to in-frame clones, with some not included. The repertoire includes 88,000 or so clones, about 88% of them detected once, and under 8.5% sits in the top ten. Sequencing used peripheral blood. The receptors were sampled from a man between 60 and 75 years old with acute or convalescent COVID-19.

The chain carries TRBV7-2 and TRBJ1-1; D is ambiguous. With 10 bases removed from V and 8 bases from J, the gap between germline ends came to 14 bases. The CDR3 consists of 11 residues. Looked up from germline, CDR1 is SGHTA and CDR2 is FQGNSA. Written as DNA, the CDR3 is TGTGCCATCCTTCGGGGTTCCGAAGCTTTCTTT. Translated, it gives CAILRGSEAFF.

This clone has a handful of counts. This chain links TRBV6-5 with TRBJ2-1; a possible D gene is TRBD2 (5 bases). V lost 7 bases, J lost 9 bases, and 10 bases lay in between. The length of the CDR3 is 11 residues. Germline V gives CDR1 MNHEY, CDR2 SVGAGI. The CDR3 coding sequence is TGTGCCAGCAAGTGGGCGGGTGAGCAGTTCTTC. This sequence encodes CASKWAGEQFF.

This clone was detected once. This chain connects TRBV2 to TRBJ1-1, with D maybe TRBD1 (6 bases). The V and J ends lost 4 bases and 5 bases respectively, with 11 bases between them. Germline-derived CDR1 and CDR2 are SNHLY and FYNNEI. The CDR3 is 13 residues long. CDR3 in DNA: TGTGCCAGCAGTGCCAGACAGGTTACTGAAGCTTTCTTT. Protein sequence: CASSARQVTEAFF.

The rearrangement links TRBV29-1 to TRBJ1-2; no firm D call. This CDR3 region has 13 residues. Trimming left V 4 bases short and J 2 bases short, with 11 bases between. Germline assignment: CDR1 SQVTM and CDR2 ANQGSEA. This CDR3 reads CSVVTGKNYGYTF. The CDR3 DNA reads TGCAGCGTTGTAACGGGGAAAAACTATGGCTACACCTTC.

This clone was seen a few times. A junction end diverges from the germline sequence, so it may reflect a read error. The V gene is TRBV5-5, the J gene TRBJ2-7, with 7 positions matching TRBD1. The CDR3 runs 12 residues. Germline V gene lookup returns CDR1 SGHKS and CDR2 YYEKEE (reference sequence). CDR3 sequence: CASSLGMLTGSF. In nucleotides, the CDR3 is TGTGCCAGCAGCTTGGGAATGTTGACAGGGAGCTTC. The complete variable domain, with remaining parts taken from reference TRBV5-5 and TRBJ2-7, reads DAGVTQSPTHLIKTRGQQVTLRCSPISGHKSVSWYQQVLGQGPQFIFQYYEKEERGRGNFPDRFSARQFPNYSSELNVNALLLGDSALYLCASSLGMLTGSFGPGTRLTVT.

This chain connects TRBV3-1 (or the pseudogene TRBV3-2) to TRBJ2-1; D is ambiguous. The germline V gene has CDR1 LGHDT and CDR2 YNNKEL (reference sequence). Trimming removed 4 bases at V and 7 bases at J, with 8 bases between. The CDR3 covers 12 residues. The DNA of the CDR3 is TGTGCCAGCAGCCTTCTAGTGAATGAGCAGTTCTTC. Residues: CASSLLVNEQFF.

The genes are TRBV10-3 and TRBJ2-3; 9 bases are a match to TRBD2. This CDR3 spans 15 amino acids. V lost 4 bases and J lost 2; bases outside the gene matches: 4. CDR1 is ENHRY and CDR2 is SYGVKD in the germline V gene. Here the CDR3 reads CAISGLAGSTDTQYF. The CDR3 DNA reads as TGTGCCATCAGTGGGCTAGCGGGATCCACAGATACGCAGTATTTT.

The chain's CDR3 is CASSPAGGPYEQYF. In DNA form, the CDR3 reads TGTGCCAGCTCACCGGCGGGGGGACCCTACGAGCAGTACTTC. The rearrangement joins TRBV18 to TRBJ2-7; 8 nucleotides match TRBD2. The germline CDR1 and CDR2 sequences are KGHSH and LQKENI. V was pared by 3 bases and J by 2 bases, with 3 bases of the junction left unmatched. CDR3 length equals 14 residues. Complete variable domain (other parts from reference TRBV18 and TRBJ2-7): NAGVMQNPRHLVRRRGQEARLRCSPMKGHSHVYWYRQLPEEGLKFMVYLQKENIIDESGMPKERFSAEFPKEGPSILRIQQVVRGDSAAYFCASSPAGGPYEQYFGPGTRLTVT.

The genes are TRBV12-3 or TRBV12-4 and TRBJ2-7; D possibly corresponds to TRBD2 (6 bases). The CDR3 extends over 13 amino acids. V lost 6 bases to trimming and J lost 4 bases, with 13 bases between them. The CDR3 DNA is TGTGCCAGCAGCGGGAGCCCCCATTACGAGCAGTACTTC. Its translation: CASSGSPHYEQYF.

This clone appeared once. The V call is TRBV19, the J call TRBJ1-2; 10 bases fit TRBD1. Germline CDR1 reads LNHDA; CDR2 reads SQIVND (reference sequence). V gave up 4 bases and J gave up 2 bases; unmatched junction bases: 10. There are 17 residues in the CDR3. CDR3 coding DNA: TGTGCCAGTAGTAGCCCCGGTCGGACAGGGGGAAACTATGGCTACACCTTC. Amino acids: CASSSPGRTGGNYGYTF.

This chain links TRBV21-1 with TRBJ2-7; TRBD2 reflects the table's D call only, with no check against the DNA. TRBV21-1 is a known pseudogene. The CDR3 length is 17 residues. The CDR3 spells CASSSGTSGSLTYEQYF. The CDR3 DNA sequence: TGTGCCAGCAGTTCCGGGACTAGCGGGTCGTTAACCTACGAGCAGTACTTC.

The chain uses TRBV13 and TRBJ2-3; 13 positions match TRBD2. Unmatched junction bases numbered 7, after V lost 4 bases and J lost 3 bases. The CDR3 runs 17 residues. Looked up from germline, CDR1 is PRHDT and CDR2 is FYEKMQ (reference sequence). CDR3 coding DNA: TGTGCCAGCAGCTCACGGACTAGCGGGAGTGGAACAGATACGCAGTATTTT. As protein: CASSSRTSGSGTDTQYF.